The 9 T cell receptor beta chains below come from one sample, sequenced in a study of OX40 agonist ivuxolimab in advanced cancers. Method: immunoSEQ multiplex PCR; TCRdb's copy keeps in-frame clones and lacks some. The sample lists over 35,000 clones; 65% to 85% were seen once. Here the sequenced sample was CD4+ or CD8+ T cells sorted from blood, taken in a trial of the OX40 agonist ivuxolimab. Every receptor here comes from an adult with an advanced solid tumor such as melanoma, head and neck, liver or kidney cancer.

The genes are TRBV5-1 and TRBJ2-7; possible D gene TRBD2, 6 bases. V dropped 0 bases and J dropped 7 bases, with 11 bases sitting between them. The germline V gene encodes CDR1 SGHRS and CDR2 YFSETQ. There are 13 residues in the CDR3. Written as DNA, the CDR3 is TGCGCCAGCAGCTTGGAGCGGGTCGGGGAGCAGTACTTC. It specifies CASSLERVGEQYF.

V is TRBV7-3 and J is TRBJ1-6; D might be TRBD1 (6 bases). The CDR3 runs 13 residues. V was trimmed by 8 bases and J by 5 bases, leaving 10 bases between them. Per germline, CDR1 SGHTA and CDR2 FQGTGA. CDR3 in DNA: TGTGCCAGCGCTAGGGGGGATAATTCACCCCTCCACTTT. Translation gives CASARGDNSPLHF.

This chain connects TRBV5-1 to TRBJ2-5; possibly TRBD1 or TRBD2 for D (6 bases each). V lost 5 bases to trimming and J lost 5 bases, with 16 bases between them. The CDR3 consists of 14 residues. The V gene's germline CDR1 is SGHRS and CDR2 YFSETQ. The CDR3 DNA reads TGCGCCAGCAGAGGGGGGACCCTCCCGGAGACCCAGTACTTC. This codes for CASRGGTLPETQYF.

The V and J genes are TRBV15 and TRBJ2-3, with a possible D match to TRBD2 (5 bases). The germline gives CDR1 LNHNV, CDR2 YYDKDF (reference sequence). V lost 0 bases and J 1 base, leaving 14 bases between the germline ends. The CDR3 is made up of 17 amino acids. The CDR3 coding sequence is TGTGCCACCAGCAGAGAGGCCCTCGAGGGTGGCACAGATACGCAGTATTTT. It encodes CATSREALEGGTDTQYF.

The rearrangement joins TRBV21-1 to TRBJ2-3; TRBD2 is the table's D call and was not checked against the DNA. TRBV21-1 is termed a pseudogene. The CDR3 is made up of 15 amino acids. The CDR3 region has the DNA TGTGCCAGCAGTGCCGAGGCGGGAGGGATAGATACGCAGTATTTT. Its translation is CASSAEAGGIDTQYF.

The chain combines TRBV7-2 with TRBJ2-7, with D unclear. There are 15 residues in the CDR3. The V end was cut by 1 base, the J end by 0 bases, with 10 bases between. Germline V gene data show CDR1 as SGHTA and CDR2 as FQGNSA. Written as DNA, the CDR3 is TGTGCCAGCAGCTTAGGTCCCGGAGACTCCTACGAGCAGTACTTC. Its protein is CASSLGPGDSYEQYF.

This CDR3 reads CASSSGQDTQYF. The CDR3 DNA reads as TGTGCCAGCAGCTCCGGACAGGATACGCAGTATTTT. The V gene is TRBV5-5, the J gene TRBJ2-3; weak D call: TRBD1 (6 bases). CDR3 length: 12 residues. The V gene lost 3 bases and the J gene lost 6 bases, with 8 bases spanning the gap. Germline values: CDR1 SGHKS, CDR2 YYEKEE (reference sequence).

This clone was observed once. The CDR3 loop is CASSFWETDTQYF. The CDR3 nucleotides read TGCGCCAGCAGCTTCTGGGAGACAGATACGCAGTATTTT. V is TRBV5-1 and J is TRBJ2-3; D is perhaps TRBD2 (5 bases). This CDR3 is built from 13 residues. Germline V gene data show CDR1 as SGHRS and CDR2 as YFSETQ. V dropped 2 bases and J dropped 3 bases, with 7 bases sitting between them. The full variable domain, completed using reference TRBV5-1 and TRBJ2-3, is KAGVTQTPRYLIKTRGQQVTLSCSPISGHRSVSWYQQTPGQGLQFLFEYFSETQRNKGNFPGRFSGRQFSNSRSEMNVSTLELGDSALYLCASSFWETDTQYFGPGTRLTVL.

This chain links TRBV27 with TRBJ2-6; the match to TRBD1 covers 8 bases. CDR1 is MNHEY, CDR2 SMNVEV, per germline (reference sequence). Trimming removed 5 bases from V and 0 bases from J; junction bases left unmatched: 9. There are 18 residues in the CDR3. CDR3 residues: CASSPTGVLASGANVLTF. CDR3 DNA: TGTGCCAGCAGTCCGACAGGGGTCCTTGCCTCTGGGGCCAACGTCCTGACTTTC.